Shown below are 10 T cell receptor beta chains from a single sample sequenced in a study of blood T cell repertoires in COVID-19. TCRdb's table, derived via immunoSEQ multiplex PCR, lists solely in-frame clones and lacks some. Here the sample spans more than 95,000 clones, 70% to 90% being singletons. Sequences were obtained from peripheral blood. Receptor source: a woman aged 50 to 60 with acute or convalescent COVID-19.

This clone was seen more than once but under ten times. The V and J genes are TRBV28 and TRBJ1-1, with 7 bases fitting TRBD1. Trimming cost V 6 bases and J 0 bases; bases outside gene matches: 4. Germline V gene data show CDR1 as MDHEN and CDR2 as SYDVKM. The CDR3 sequence is 14 residues long. CDR3 in amino acids: CASRSGTVNTEAFF. CDR3 nucleotide sequence: TGTGCCAGCAGGTCCGGGACAGTGAACACTGAAGCTTTCTTT. Complete variable domain (other parts from reference TRBV28 and TRBJ1-1): DVKVTQSSRYLVKRTGEKVFLECVQDMDHENMFWYRQDPGLGLRLIYFSYDVKMKEKGDIPEGYSVSREKKERFSLILESASTNQTSMYLCASRSGTVNTEAFFGQGTRLTVV.

This chain joins TRBV5-1 and TRBJ1-2; D not resolved. Germline assignment: CDR1 SGHRS and CDR2 YFSETQ. The CDR3 spans 13 residues. The V and J ends lost 0 bases and 4 bases respectively, with 7 bases between them. For the CDR3, the DNA is TGCGCCAGCAGCTTGGGGGCTTCCTATGGCTACACCTTC. It yields the protein CASSLGASYGYTF. The whole variable domain, remainder taken from reference TRBV5-1 and TRBJ1-2, is KAGVTQTPRYLIKTRGQQVTLSCSPISGHRSVSWYQQTPGQGLQFLFEYFSETQRNKGNFPGRFSGRQFSNSRSEMNVSTLELGDSALYLCASSLGASYGYTFGSGTRLTVV.

This sequence joins TRBV6-1 and TRBJ1-1; D unresolved. The CDR3 spans 11 residues. V was clipped by 3 bases and J by 8 bases, with 7 bases between them. Germline V gene sequence: CDR1 MNHNS, CDR2 SASEGT. In DNA, the CDR3 is TGTGCCAGCAGTGATTTCGGGGAAGCTTTCTTT. Translated: CASSDFGEAFF.

V and J are TRBV12-3 or TRBV12-4 and TRBJ1-1; TRBD1 might be the D (6 bases). The V end was cut by 6 bases, the J end by 1 base, with 9 bases between. The CDR3 consists of 13 residues. CDR3 DNA: TGTGCCAGCAGAAGGGGGGGGAACACTGAAGCTTTCTTT. Protein: CASRRGGNTEAFF.

The chain joins TRBV28 to TRBJ1-5; 8 nucleotides agree with TRBD1. This CDR3 has 14 residues. Germline V CDR1 and CDR2: MDHEN, SYDVKM. V was clipped by 4 bases and J by 7 bases; unmatched bases: 6. The chain's CDR3 is CASSSQGAEQPQHF. The CDR3 DNA reads TGTGCCAGCAGTTCTCAGGGGGCTGAACAGCCCCAGCATTTT.

The V and J genes are TRBV7-2 and TRBJ1-5; D ambiguous. V gave up 3 bases and J gave up 2 bases, with 5 bases separating them. The CDR3 covers 13 residues. The germline CDR1 and CDR2 sequences are SGHTA and FQGNSA. The CDR3 protein is CASSFVRNQPQHF. CDR3 DNA sequence: TGTGCCAGCAGCTTCGTCCGCAATCAGCCCCAGCATTTT.

There are a few counts of this clone. The chain couples TRBV3-1 (or the pseudogene TRBV3-2) to TRBJ1-5, with 8 bases fitting TRBD1. Germline assignment: CDR1 LGHDT and CDR2 YNNKEL (reference sequence). Trimming removed 2 bases from V and 6 bases from J; junction bases left unmatched: 9. This CDR3 spans 16 amino acids. This CDR3 is CASSQTAAGGPQPQHF. CDR3 nucleotides: TGTGCCAGCAGCCAAACAGCCGCAGGGGGCCCTCAGCCCCAGCATTTT.

This clone has only a few counts. The chain combines TRBV29-1 with TRBJ2-2; D is unclear. The CDR3 loop spans 11 amino acids. CDR1 and CDR2 from the germline V gene are SQVTM and ANQGSEA. The V end was cut by 6 bases, the J end by 2 bases, with 4 bases between. CDR3 loop: CSVSNTGELFF. As DNA, the CDR3 is TGCAGCGTGAGCAACACCGGGGAGCTGTTTTTT.

V and J are TRBV6-5 and TRBJ1-1; D is unresolved. The CDR3 is 13 amino acids. Trimming left V 4 bases short and J 0 bases short, with 6 bases between. Germline CDR1 MNHEY, CDR2 SVGAGI. CDR3 DNA sequence: TGTGCCAGCAGTTTGAGAGTGAACACTGAAGCTTTCTTT. As protein: CASSLRVNTEAFF.

V and J are TRBV18 and TRBJ2-1, with 11 nucleotides matching TRBD2. CDR3 size: 14 residues. V was clipped by 3 bases and J by 14 bases; unmatched bases: 9. Germline assignment: CDR1 KGHSH and CDR2 LQKENI. CDR3 DNA sequence: TGTGCCAGCTCACCGTCTAGCGGGAGGTTGTGGGAGTTCTTC. This encodes CASSPSSGRLWEFF.